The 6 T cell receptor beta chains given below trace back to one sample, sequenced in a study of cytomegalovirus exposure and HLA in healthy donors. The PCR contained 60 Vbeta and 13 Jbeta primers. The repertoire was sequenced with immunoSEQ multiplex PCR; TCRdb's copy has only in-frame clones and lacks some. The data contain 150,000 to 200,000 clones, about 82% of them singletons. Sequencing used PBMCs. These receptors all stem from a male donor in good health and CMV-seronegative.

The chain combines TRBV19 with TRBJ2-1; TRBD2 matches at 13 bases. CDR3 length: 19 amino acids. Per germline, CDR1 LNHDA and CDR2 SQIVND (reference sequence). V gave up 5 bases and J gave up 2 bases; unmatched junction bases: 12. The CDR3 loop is CASSYGLAGARRAYNEQFF. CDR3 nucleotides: TGTGCCAGTAGTTACGGACTAGCGGGAGCAAGGAGAGCCTACAATGAGCAGTTCTTC. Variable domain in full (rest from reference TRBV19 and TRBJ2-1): DGGITQSPKYLFRKEGQNVTLSCEQNLNHDAMYWYRQDPGQGLRLIYYSQIVNDFQKGDIAEGYSVSREKKESFPLTVTSAQKNPTAFYLCASSYGLAGARRAYNEQFFGPGTRLTVL.

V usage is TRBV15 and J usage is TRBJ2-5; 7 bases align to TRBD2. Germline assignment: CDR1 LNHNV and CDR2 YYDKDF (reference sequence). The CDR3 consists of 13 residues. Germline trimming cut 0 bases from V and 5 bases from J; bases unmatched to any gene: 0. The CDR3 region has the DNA TGTGCCACCAGCAGAGATAGCGGGGAGACCCAGTACTTC. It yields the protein CATSRDSGETQYF.

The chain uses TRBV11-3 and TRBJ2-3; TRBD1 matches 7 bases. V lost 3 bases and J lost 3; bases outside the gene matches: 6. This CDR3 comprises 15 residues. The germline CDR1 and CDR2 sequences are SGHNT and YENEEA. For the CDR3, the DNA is TGTGCCAGCAGCTTCAGAGGGGGCTGGACAGATACGCAGTATTTT. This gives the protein CASSFRGGWTDTQYF.

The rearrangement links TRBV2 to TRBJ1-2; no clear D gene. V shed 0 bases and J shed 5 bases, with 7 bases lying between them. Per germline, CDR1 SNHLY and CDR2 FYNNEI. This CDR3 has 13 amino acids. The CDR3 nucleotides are TGTGCCAGCAGTGAAGCCGGAGTTTATGGCTACACCTTC. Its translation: CASSEAGVYGYTF.

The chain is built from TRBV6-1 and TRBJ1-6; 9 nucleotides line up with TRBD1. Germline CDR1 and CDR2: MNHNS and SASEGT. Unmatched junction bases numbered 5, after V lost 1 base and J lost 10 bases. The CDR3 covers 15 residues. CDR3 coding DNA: TGTGCCAGCAGTGAAGGGACAGGGGCAGGATCACCCCTCCACTTT. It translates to CASSEGTGAGSPLHF.

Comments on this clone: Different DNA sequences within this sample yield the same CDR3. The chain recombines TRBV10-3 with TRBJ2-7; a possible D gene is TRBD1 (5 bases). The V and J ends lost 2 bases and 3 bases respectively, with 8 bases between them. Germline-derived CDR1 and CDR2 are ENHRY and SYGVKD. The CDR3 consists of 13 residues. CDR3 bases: TGTGCCATCAGTGAGACAGGCCTCTACGAGCAGTACTTC. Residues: CAISETGLYEQYF.